These 18 T cell receptor beta chains originate from one sample sequenced in a study of cytomegalovirus exposure and HLA in healthy donors. PCR involved 60 Vbeta and 13 Jbeta primers. Sequencing used immunoSEQ multiplex PCR; TCRdb keeps in-frame clones, though not all of them. The data contain hundreds of thousands of clones, more than 75% of them singletons. The sample taken for sequencing was PBMCs. These receptors were collected from a girl aged 2 to 10 in good health and CMV-seronegative.

V is TRBV7-6 and J is TRBJ2-7; TRBD1 might be the D (8 bases). This CDR3 is 14 amino acids long. The germline V gene encodes CDR1 SGHVS and CDR2 FNYEAQ. The V gene lost 6 bases and the J gene lost 7 bases, with 19 bases spanning the gap. This chain's CDR3 is CASRTDRGGPEQYF. The CDR3 region has the DNA TGTGCCAGCAGGACCGACAGGGGAGGGCCGGAGCAGTACTTC.

Only a few counts were recorded for this clone. The genes are TRBV6-5 and TRBJ1-5; possible D gene TRBD1, 5 bases. The germline V and J ends were trimmed by 4 bases and 0 bases, with 10 bases remaining between them. This CDR3 is built from 15 residues. Germline values: CDR1 MNHEY, CDR2 SVGAGI. The CDR3 coding sequence is TGTGCCAGCAGTTCCAGGGCGTATAGCAATCAGCCCCAGCATTTT. This codes for CASSSRAYSNQPQHF.

This sequence joins TRBV4-2 and TRBJ2-7; the match to TRBD2 covers 7 bases. CDR1 is LGHNA and CDR2 is YNFKEQ in the germline V gene. This CDR3 has 16 amino acids. The V gene end was trimmed by 0 bases and the J gene end by 0 bases; junction bases not matched to a gene: 5. CDR3 bases: TGTGCCAGCAGCCAAGATAGAGCGGGGCCCTCCTACGAGCAGTACTTC. Its protein product is CASSQDRAGPSYEQYF.

The V gene is TRBV27, the J gene TRBJ2-2; 8 nucleotides align to TRBD2. This CDR3 has 17 amino acids. The junction had 10 bases not matched to a gene; V was cut back by 1 base and J by 6 bases. The germline V gene has CDR1 MNHEY and CDR2 SMNVEV (reference sequence). CDR3 sequence (DNA): TGTGCCAGCAGTTTATATCGAAGGACTAGCAGGTCCGGGGAGCTGTTTTTT. Translation gives CASSLYRRTSRSGELFF.

CDR3 residues: CAWSVQATETQYF. CDR3 DNA sequence: TGTGCCTGGAGTGTCCAGGCGACAGAGACCCAGTACTTC. The V and J genes are TRBV30 and TRBJ2-5, with no clear D. V lost 0 bases to trimming and J lost 4 bases, with 9 bases between them. The CDR3 extends over 13 amino acids. The V gene's germline CDR1 is GTSNPN and CDR2 SVGIG (reference sequence). Together with reference TRBV30 and TRBJ2-5, the CDR3 gives the full variable domain: SQTIHQWPATLVQPVGSPLSLECTVEGTSNPNLYWYRQAAGRGLQLLFYSVGIGQISSEVPQNLSASRPQDRQFILSSKKLLLSDSGFYLCAWSVQATETQYFGPGTRLLVL.

The chain couples TRBV7-7 to TRBJ2-1; 7 bases fit TRBD1. Trimming took 0 bases from V and 4 from J; bases not matched to a gene: 6. Germline V gene data show CDR1 as SSHAT and CDR2 as FNYEAQ (reference sequence). The CDR3 consists of 16 residues. The CDR3 sequence: CASSLAPGTAYNEQFF. CDR3 DNA: TGTGCCAGCAGCTTAGCCCCCGGGACAGCTTACAATGAGCAGTTCTTC.

V and J are TRBV14 and TRBJ2-7; D may be TRBD2 (5 bases). V was clipped by 3 bases and J by 2 bases, with 11 bases between them. This CDR3 is built from 14 residues. CDR1 SGHDN and CDR2 FVKESK come from the germline V gene. CDR3 bases: TGTGCCAGCAGCCAGCGGAGGAGACCCTACGAGCAGTACTTC. It translates to CASSQRRRPYEQYF.

The chain carries TRBV2 and TRBJ2-5; TRBD2 is a possible D gene (7 bases). V was clipped by 2 bases and J by 1 base, with 14 bases between them. The germline V gene encodes CDR1 SNHLY and CDR2 FYNNEI. The CDR3 is 16 residues long. The DNA for the CDR3 is TGTGCCAGCAGTGAAAGGGGGGGGACAATCCAAGAGACCCAGTACTTC. Translating gives CASSERGGTIQETQYF.

This rearrangement joins TRBV7-3 to TRBJ1-1; D is perhaps TRBD1 (6 bases). The CDR3 runs 14 residues. The germline gives CDR1 SGHTA, CDR2 FQGTGA. Trimming removed 1 base from V and 2 bases from J, with 8 bases in between. Here the CDR3 reads CASSLIGGNTEAFF. In nucleotides, the CDR3 is TGTGCCAGCAGCTTAATAGGGGGAAACACTGAAGCTTTCTTT.

CDR3 amino acids: CASSSSGRGGANVLTF. CDR3 bases: TGTGCCAGCAGTTCTAGCGGGAGGGGTGGGGCCAACGTCCTGACTTTC. The chain recombines TRBV6-5 with TRBJ2-6, with 12 bases lining up with TRBD2. Trimming took 4 bases from V and 3 from J; bases not matched to a gene: 1. The CDR3 has 16 residues. CDR1 is MNHEY, CDR2 SVGAGI, per germline.

This sequence joins TRBV5-4 and TRBJ2-1; 8 positions agree with TRBD2. This CDR3 is 15 amino acids long. Losses at the gene ends were 0 bases for V and 7 bases for J; bases not matched to a gene: 6. The V gene's germline CDR1 is SGHNT and CDR2 YYREEE (reference sequence). CDR3 in DNA: TGTGCCAGCAGCTTGGAGGGGACTAGAGGGAATGAGCAGTTCTTC. Amino acids: CASSLEGTRGNEQFF.

Regarding this clone: The sample contains more than one DNA sequence encoding this CDR3. This chain uses TRBV29-1 with TRBJ2-7; TRBD1 matches 9 bases. The length of the CDR3 is 12 residues. CDR1 is SQVTM and CDR2 is ANQGSEA in the germline V gene. V shed 6 bases and J 3 bases; nucleotides not matched to a gene: 3. In nucleotides, the CDR3 is TGCAGCGTCGGACAGGGGAGCTACGAGCAGTACTTC. Amino acids: CSVGQGSYEQYF.

The chain employs TRBV10-3 and TRBJ2-7, with TRBD1 matching over 7 bases. CDR1 and CDR2 from the germline V gene are ENHRY and SYGVKD. The CDR3 is 13 residues long. With 2 bases clipped from V and 3 bases from J, the junction kept 1 base outside the gene matches. CDR3 region: CAISERTGYEQYF. The CDR3 DNA reads as TGTGCCATCAGTGAGAGGACAGGCTACGAGCAGTACTTC.

The V call is TRBV5-4, the J call TRBJ1-1; D is unclear. This CDR3 has 13 amino acids. Deletions cut 6 bases from V and 1 base from J, with 10 bases between. The germline V gene has CDR1 SGHNT and CDR2 YYREEE (reference sequence). CDR3 bases: TGTGCCAGCACCTCACCACAGAACACTGAAGCTTTCTTT. Protein: CASTSPQNTEAFF.

The chain links TRBV6-5 to TRBJ1-5, with TRBD1 as a possible D gene (5 bases). V was shortened by 2 bases and J by 4 bases, with 12 bases between the two germline ends. This CDR3 region has 15 residues. Germline values: CDR1 MNHEY, CDR2 SVGAGI. This CDR3 reads CASSYAWGENQPQHF. CDR3 bases: TGTGCCAGCAGTTACGCGTGGGGGGAGAATCAGCCCCAGCATTTT.

This chain connects TRBV5-1 to TRBJ1-1, with TRBD1 matching over 7 bases. Germline assignment: CDR1 SGHRS and CDR2 YFSETQ. The CDR3 runs to 17 residues. J gave up 2 bases and V 4 bases, and 14 bases lay outside the gene matches. Here the CDR3 DNA reads TGCGCCAGCAGCCAGGACAGGTCCCAAAGACCCAACACTGAAGCTTTCTTT. Translation gives CASSQDRSQRPNTEAFF.

This rearrangement joins TRBV6-5 to TRBJ1-2; D not certain. The CDR3 has 16 residues. CDR1 MNHEY and CDR2 SVGAGI come from the germline V gene. The V gene lost 0 bases and the J gene lost 8 bases, with 19 bases spanning the gap. CDR3 region: CASSYSRRSPSMGYTF. CDR3 coding DNA: TGTGCCAGCAGTTACTCGCGGCGGAGTCCTTCTATGGGCTACACCTTC.

This sequence joins TRBV10-3 and TRBJ1-4, with 10 bases matching TRBD1. Germline V lookup: CDR1 ENHRY, CDR2 SYGVKD. CDR3 size: 14 residues. Unmatched junction bases numbered 5, after V lost 6 bases and J lost 7 bases. CDR3 amino acids: CAIRGTGEVEKLFF. CDR3 bases: TGTGCCATCAGGGGGACAGGGGAAGTTGAAAAACTGTTTTTT.